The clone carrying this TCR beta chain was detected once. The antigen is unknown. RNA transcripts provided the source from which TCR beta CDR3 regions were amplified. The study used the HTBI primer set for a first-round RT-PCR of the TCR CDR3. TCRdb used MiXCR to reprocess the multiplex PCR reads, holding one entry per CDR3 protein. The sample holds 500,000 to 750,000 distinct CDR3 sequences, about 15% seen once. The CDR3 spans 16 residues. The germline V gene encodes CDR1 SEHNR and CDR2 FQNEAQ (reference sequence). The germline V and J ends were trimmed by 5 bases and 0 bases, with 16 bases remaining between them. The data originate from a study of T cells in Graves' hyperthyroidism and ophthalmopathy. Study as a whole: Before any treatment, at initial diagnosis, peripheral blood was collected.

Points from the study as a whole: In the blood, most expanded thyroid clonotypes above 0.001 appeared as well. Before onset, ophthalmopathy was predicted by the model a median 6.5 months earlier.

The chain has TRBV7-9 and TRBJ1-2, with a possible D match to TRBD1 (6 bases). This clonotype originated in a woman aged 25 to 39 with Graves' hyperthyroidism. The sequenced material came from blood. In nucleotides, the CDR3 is TGTGCCAGCAGCCCACTCCTAGCAGGGGCTAACTATGGCTACACCTTC. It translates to CASSPLLAGANYGYTF. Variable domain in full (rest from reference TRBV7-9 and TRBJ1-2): DTGVSQNPRHKITKRGQNVTFRCDPISEHNRLYWYRQTLGQGPEFLTYFQNEAQLEKSRLLSDRFSAERPKGSFSTLEIQRTEQGDSAMYLCASSPLLAGANYGYTFGSGTRLTVV.